The next 5 T cell receptor beta chains were all read from a single sample in a study of shared clonotypes between healthy human individuals. Clones were read by immunoSEQ multiplex PCR, and TCRdb kept only the in-frame ones, dropping some. The sample lists millions of clones, 85% to 95% occurring once. Sequenced sample: naive CD4+ T cells sorted from blood. Subset reported: CD45RA+ positively selected. The receptors come from a man aged 18 to 35 in good health.

The rearrangement joins TRBV19 to TRBJ1-1; TRBD1 might be the D (5 bases). V was clipped by 6 bases and J by 4 bases, with 9 bases between them. This CDR3 has 12 amino acids. Per germline, CDR1 LNHDA and CDR2 SQIVND (reference sequence). The CDR3 DNA reads as TGTGCCAGTAGAGACAGCGTCACTGAAGCTTTCTTT. This codes for CASRDSVTEAFF. Based on the CDR3 plus reference TRBV19 and TRBJ1-1, the full variable domain is DGGITQSPKYLFRKEGQNVTLSCEQNLNHDAMYWYRQDPGQGLRLIYYSQIVNDFQKGDIAEGYSVSREKKESFPLTVTSAQKNPTAFYLCASRDSVTEAFFGQGTRLTVV.

This chain links TRBV6-1 with TRBJ2-5; TRBD2 matches at 8 bases. Trimming removed 2 bases from V and 1 base from J; junction bases left unmatched: 6. The CDR3 runs 16 residues. CDR1 is MNHNS, CDR2 SASEGT, per germline. The CDR3 here is CASSELAGGFQETQYF. DNA of the CDR3: TGTGCCAGCAGTGAATTGGCGGGAGGCTTCCAAGAGACCCAGTACTTC.

The gene calls are TRBV9 and TRBJ1-4; D may be TRBD1 (6 bases). The CDR3 runs to 15 residues. In germline, CDR1 is SGDLS, CDR2 YYNGEE. The V and J ends lost 0 bases and 6 bases respectively, with 12 bases between them. The CDR3 nucleotides read TGTGCCAGCAGCGTAGCGGGGGCCTTGGATGAAAAACTGTTTTTT. This gives the protein CASSVAGALDEKLFF. The full variable domain, in which reference TRBV9 and TRBJ1-4 provide the parts outside the CDR3, is DSGVTQTPKHLITATGQRVTLRCSPRSGDLSVYWYQQSLDQGLQFLIQYYNGEERAKGNILERFSAQQFPDLHSELNLSSLELGDSALYFCASSVAGALDEKLFFGSGTQLSVL.

The chain links TRBV6-6 to TRBJ2-7; 9 bases align to TRBD1. Germline-derived CDR1 and CDR2 are MNHNY and SVGAGI (reference sequence). The ends lost 2 bases at V and 5 bases at J; junction bases unmatched: 4. The CDR3 totals 14 residues. This CDR3 is CASSYGTGWDEQYF. CDR3 bases: TGTGCCAGCAGTTACGGGACAGGGTGGGACGAGCAGTACTTC.

The CDR3 is CASSLQGLANTGELFF. The CDR3 nucleotides are TGTGCCAGCAGCTTACAGGGACTAGCGAACACCGGGGAGCTGTTTTTT. This sequence joins TRBV11-2 and TRBJ2-2, with TRBD2 matching over 8 bases. V dropped 2 bases and J dropped 0; count of bases not matched to a gene: 2. Germline CDR1 and CDR2: SGHAT and FQNNGV. The CDR3 covers 16 residues.